The entry below gives a single TCR beta chain sequence along with its context. The antigen remains undetermined. Each donor was a Caucasian adult residing in Nashville, Tennessee. The CDR3 covers 14 residues. Germline loops: CDR1 GTSNPN, CDR2 SVGIG (reference sequence). The ends were cut back, 4 bases at V and 5 bases at J, with 15 bases in the middle. The data originate from a study of shared clonotypes between healthy human individuals. Findings and limits, study-wide: Compared with clonotypes that all four donors shared, non-shared clonotypes had lower generation probabilities.

The table came from immunoSEQ multiplex PCR; TCRdb's copy has only in-frame clones and leaves some out. Among 2,500,000 or so clones listed, 80% to 95% were seen once. The TCR sequence derives from a man aged 18 to 30 in good health. Some clones in this sample may be carry-over from other donors' samples. The chain uses TRBV30 and TRBJ2-1; no clear D gene. The sequencing input was naive CD4+ T cells from PBMCs. Specified subset: CD45RA+ positively selected. CDR3 coding DNA: TGTGCCTGGAACCAGCTGACGGGCCACAATGAGCAGTTCTTC. Translation gives CAWNQLTGHNEQFF.